This T cell receptor (beta chain) originates from a study of graft-versus-host responses after intestinal transplantation. As for the study in general: The whole recipient group had anti-thymocyte globulin induction followed by tacrolimus and steroids for 2 to 3 years.

About this clone itself: The target antigen is unknown.

The table came from immunoSEQ multiplex PCR; TCRdb's copy has only in-frame clones and leaves some out. Of around 55,000 clones in the sample, roughly nine tenths were seen once. Regarding the study as a whole: The authors found GvH clones in recipient marrow, some appearing first in ileum or blood. High graft-versus-host to host-versus-graft T cell clonal ratios marked allografts of patients with graft-donor macrochimerism. Early post-transplant falls in HvG clones accompanied the peak levels of circulating GvH clones.

V was clipped by 2 bases and J by 1 base, with 12 bases between them. This CDR3 comprises 15 residues. The V gene's germline CDR1 is SGHRS and CDR2 YFSETQ. This specimen was unstimulated CD4+ T cells sorted from spleen or lymph node cells, taken before transplant. The gene calls are TRBV5-1 and TRBJ2-5; no definite D call. This TCR came from a human donor who was the organ donor for an intestinal transplant. CDR3 bases: TGCGCCAGCAGCTTAAACCGCTACTCCCAAGAGACCCAGTACTTC. Translating gives CASSLNRYSQETQYF.